The rows below give T cell receptor beta chains drawn from one sample of a study of PD-1 blockade in classical Hodgkin lymphoma. Clones were sequenced by immunoSEQ multiplex PCR, and TCRdb holds only the in-frame ones, with some missing. The repertoire holds 130,000 to 150,000 clones, with approximately 80% as singletons. Material: peripheral blood mononuclear cells (PBMCs), obtained before the second cycle of nivolumab. The receptor source for this set is a human donor with classical Hodgkin lymphoma. Each CDR3 is given with its conserved first and last residue. The order of the fields is V gene, clone size, D gene, J gene, CDR3 DNA, CDR3 protein. A D gene is named only where the DNA matches it firmly. Clone size is shown for a subset of rows, as once, few, many or a class of expanded clone.

TRBV6-5	.	TRBD2	TRBJ2-7	TGTGCCAGCAGTTACTCTTGGCTAGCGGGAGTCGAGCAGTACTTC	CASSYSWLAGVEQYF
TRBV12-5	.	.	TRBJ2-7	TGTGCTAGTGGTTTCCCTCCAGCCTCGGGGCCTTACGAGCAGTACTTC	CASGFPPASGPYEQYF
TRBV10-3	.	.	TRBJ2-3	TGTGCCATCTCCACACTCGACGGTACAGATACGCAGTATTTT	CAISTLDGTDTQYF
TRBV5-5	.	.	TRBJ1-5	TGTGCCAGCAGCCGTCTAGGGATCGGCAATCAGCCCCAGCATTTT	CASSRLGIGNQPQHF
TRBV6-5	.	.	TRBJ1-4	TGTGCCAGCAGTTACACCTACAGGGAAGAAAAACTGTTTTTT	CASSYTYREEKLFF
TRBV25-1	.	TRBD1	TRBJ2-2	TGTGCCAGCAGGGACTCCGGGACAGGGAGGGCCGGGGAGCTGTTTTTT	CASRDSGTGRAGELFF
TRBV6-5	.	.	TRBJ1-2	TGTGCCAGCAGTTACACCTTCAGGGGAGGCTATGGCTACACCTTC	CASSYTFRGGYGYTF
TRBV7-9	once	TRBD2	TRBJ2-7	TGTGCCAGCAGCTTCTCCGGGGTTAGCGGGAGCTACGAGCAGTACTTC	CASSFSGVSGSYEQYF
TRBV2	.	.	TRBJ1-4	TGTGCCAGCAGTGGACAGGTTTATGAAAAACTGTTTTTT	CASSGQVYEKLFF
TRBV5-1	.	.	TRBJ2-7	TGCGCCAGCAGCTTCAGGGGAGACTACGAGCAGTACTTC	CASSFRGDYEQYF
TRBV5-1	.	.	TRBJ2-5	TGCGCCAGCAGCTTGATGAGGGACCAAGAGACCCAGTACTTC	CASSLMRDQETQYF
TRBV5-1	.	TRBD1	TRBJ2-1	TGCGCCAGCAGCTACGGACAGGGGGGAACGGATGAGCAGTTCTTC	CASSYGQGGTDEQFF
TRBV4-1	.	TRBD1	TRBJ2-5	TGCGCCAGCAGCGAGGACCGGGACAGGGATCGGGAGACCCAGTACTTC	CASSEDRDRDRETQYF
TRBV7-2	.	.	TRBJ2-7	TGTGCCAGCAGCTTAGCGGGGGTTAGTGAGCAGTACTTC	CASSLAGVSEQYF
TRBV28	few	.	TRBJ2-2	TGTGCCAGCAGTCGACCCGGGACGGCCACCGGGGAGCTGTTTTTT	CASSRPGTATGELFF
TRBV6-6	.	.	TRBJ1-2	TGTGCCAGCAGGGGGACATACTCCACGGGGGGCTACACCTTC	CASRGTYSTGGYTF
TRBV19	.	.	TRBJ2-6	TGTGCCAGTAGTATCTTCAGGGACTCTGGGGCCAACGTCCTGACTTTC	CASSIFRDSGANVLTF
TRBV27	.	.	TRBJ2-3	TGTGCCAGCAGTGGGCCTGGAGATACGCAGTATTTT	CASSGPGDTQYF
TRBV30	.	.	TRBJ1-5	TGTGCCTGGAGCCCCCGGGACTTACGAAATCAGCCCCAGCATTTT	CAWSPRDLRNQPQHF
TRBV6-5	.	.	TRBJ2-6	TGTGCCAGCAGCCCTACGCGCTCTGGGGCCAACGTCCTGACTTTC	CASSPTRSGANVLTF
TRBV18	.	.	TRBJ2-7	TGTGCCAGCTCACCAGTCGCCTCCGAGCAGTACTTC	CASSPVASEQYF
TRBV6-6	.	.	TRBJ2-1	TGTGCCAGCAGTTACTCGAGAGTCTTGGACAATGAGCAGTTCTTC	CASSYSRVLDNEQFF
TRBV19	once	.	TRBJ2-3	TGTGCCAGTAGGGCCCCCTCAGATACGCAGTATTTT	CASRAPSDTQYF
TRBV11-3	few	.	TRBJ2-3	TGTGCCAGCAGCTTAGGAGCCGATACGCAGTATTTT	CASSLGADTQYF
TRBV4-1	.	.	TRBJ1-5	TGCGCCAGCAGCCAAGAATGGTCTCAGCCCCAGCATTTT	CASSQEWSQPQHF
TRBV6-5	once	TRBD2	TRBJ2-1	TGTGCCAGCAGTTTTAGCGGGAGGTATAACAATGAGCAGTTCTTC	CASSFSGRYNNEQFF
TRBV7-9	.	TRBD1	TRBJ2-5	TGTGCCAGCAGCTCGTACAGGGGGGTCCAAGAGACCCAGTACTTC	CASSSYRGVQETQYF
TRBV2	.	.	TRBJ2-3	TGTGCCAGCAGTGAACAGGCTAGCTATGGGGATACGCAGTATTTT	CASSEQASYGDTQYF
TRBV6-1	.	TRBD1	TRBJ2-1	TGTGCCAGCAGTGAAGTGACAGGGGATGAGCAGTTCTTC	CASSEVTGDEQFF
TRBV19	.	.	TRBJ1-2	TGTGCCAGTAGTCTAAGACAGGATGGCTATGGCTACACCTTC	CASSLRQDGYGYTF
TRBV7-2	once	.	TRBJ2-7	TGTGCCAGCAGCTTAGCCTTAGGAGAGCAGTACTTC	CASSLALGEQYF
TRBV6-5	.	.	TRBJ1-1	TGTGCCAGCAGTTACTCGCTTAACACTGAAGCTTTCTTT	CASSYSLNTEAFF
TRBV7-2	.	TRBD2	TRBJ2-5	TGTGCCAGCAGCGGACGTTGGAGCGGGGGGTACCAAGAGACCCAGTACTTC	CASSGRWSGGYQETQYF
TRBV7-9	once	TRBD1	TRBJ2-7	TGTGCCAGCAGTTGGGGGACAGGGCACGAGCAGTACTTC	CASSWGTGHEQYF
TRBV5-5	.	.	TRBJ2-7	TGTGCCAGCAGCCTACATACAGAGAGCTCCTACGAGCAGTACTTC	CASSLHTESSYEQYF
TRBV18	.	TRBD2	TRBJ2-3	TGTGCCAGCTCACTTACGACTAGCGGGGGTGCAGATACGCAGTATTTT	CASSLTTSGGADTQYF
TRBV9	.	.	TRBJ1-2	TGTGCCAGCAGCGCCTACAGGGACGGCTACACCTTC	CASSAYRDGYTF
TRBV4-1	.	TRBD2	TRBJ2-1	TGCGCCAGCAGCCAAGATCCCGGGGGACTAGCGGGAGGGCCCCTCAATGAGCAGTTCTTC	CASSQDPGGLAGGPLNEQFF
TRBV6-5	.	.	TRBJ2-7	TGTGCCAGCAGTTACTCGGTGACTACCTTCTACGAGCAGTACTTC	CASSYSVTTFYEQYF
TRBV11-2	.	.	TRBJ2-3	TGTGCCAGCAGCTTAAGTGGGGCAGATACGCAGTATTTT	CASSLSGADTQYF
TRBV28	.	.	TRBJ2-2	TGTGCCAGCAGTTTATTTTCCACCGGGGAGCTGTTTTTT	CASSLFSTGELFF
TRBV6-5	.	.	TRBJ1-1	TGTGCCAGCAGTCTCCGGGATTACACTGAAGCTTTCTTT	CASSLRDYTEAFF
TRBV4-2	.	.	TRBJ2-1	TGTGCCAGCAGCCAAGCCCAATCAGAGGGGCAGTTCTTC	CASSQAQSEGQFF
TRBV2	.	TRBD2	TRBJ2-5	TGTGCCAGCAGTGAAGCCCTAGCGGGCCCTCAAGAGACCCAGTACTTC	CASSEALAGPQETQYF
TRBV7-9	.	TRBD2	TRBJ2-1	TGTGCCAGCAGCCCGCCCTCTGGGGGGGGAGGCAATGAGCAGTTCTTC	CASSPPSGGGGNEQFF
TRBV6-4	.	.	TRBJ1-5	TGTGCCAGCAGTGGAAGGGGCACGAATCAGCCCCAGCATTTT	CASSGRGTNQPQHF
TRBV11-2	.	.	TRBJ2-2	TGTGCCAGCAGCTTAGGGGGCGGCACCGGGGAGCTGTTTTTT	CASSLGGGTGELFF
TRBV2	.	.	TRBJ2-5	TGTGCCAGCAGTGAAGATCAGTTGGAGACCCAGTACTTC	CASSEDQLETQYF
TRBV4-1	.	TRBD1	TRBJ1-5	TGCGCCAGCAGCCAACCCACAGGGGATCAGCCCCAGCATTTT	CASSQPTGDQPQHF